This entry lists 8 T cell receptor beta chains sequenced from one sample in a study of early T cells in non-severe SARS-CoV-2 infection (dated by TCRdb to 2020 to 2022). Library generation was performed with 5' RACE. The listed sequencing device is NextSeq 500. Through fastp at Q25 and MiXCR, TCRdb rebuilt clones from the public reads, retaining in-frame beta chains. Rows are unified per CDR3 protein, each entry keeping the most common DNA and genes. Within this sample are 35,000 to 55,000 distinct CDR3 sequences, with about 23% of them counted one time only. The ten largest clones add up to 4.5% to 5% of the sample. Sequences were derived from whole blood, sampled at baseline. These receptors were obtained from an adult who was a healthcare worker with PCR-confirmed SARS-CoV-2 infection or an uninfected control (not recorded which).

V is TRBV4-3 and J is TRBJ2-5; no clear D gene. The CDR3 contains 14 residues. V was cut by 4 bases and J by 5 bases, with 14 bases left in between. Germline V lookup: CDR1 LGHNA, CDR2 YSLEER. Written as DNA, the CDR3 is TGCGCCAGCAGCCTTAGCCTCGTATCGGAGACCCAGTACTTC. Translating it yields CASSLSLVSETQYF.

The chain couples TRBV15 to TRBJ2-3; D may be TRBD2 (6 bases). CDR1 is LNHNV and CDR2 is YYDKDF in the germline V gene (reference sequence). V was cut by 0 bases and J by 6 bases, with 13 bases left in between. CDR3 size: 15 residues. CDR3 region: CATSRDRRDSDTQYF. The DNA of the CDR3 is TGTGCCACCAGCAGAGATCGGAGGGACTCGGATACGCAGTATTTT.

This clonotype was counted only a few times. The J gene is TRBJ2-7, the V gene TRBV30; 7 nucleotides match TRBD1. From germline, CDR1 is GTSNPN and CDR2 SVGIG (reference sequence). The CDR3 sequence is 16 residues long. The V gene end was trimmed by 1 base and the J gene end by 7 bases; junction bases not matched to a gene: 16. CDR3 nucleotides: TGTGCCTGGAGTGAACCTCGGACAGGAAAATCGGGAGAGCAGTACTTC. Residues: CAWSEPRTGKSGEQYF.

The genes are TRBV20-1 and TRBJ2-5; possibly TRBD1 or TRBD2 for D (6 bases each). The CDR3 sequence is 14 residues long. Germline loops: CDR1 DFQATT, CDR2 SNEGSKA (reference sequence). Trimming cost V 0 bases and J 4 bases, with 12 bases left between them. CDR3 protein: CSARDARGLETQYF. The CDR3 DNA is TGCAGTGCTAGAGATGCCCGGGGGCTAGAGACCCAGTACTTC.

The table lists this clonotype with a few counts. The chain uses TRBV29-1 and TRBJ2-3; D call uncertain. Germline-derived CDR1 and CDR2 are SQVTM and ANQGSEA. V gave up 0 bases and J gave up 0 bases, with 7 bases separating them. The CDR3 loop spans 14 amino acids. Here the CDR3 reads CSVEEGLSTDTQYF. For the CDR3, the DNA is TGCAGCGTTGAAGAAGGGTTAAGCACAGATACGCAGTATTTT.

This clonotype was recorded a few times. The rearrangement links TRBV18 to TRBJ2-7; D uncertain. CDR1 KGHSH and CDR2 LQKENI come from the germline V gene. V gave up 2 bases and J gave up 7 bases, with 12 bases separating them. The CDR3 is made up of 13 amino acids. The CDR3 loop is CASSPDPQREQYF. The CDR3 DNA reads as TGTGCCAGCTCACCAGATCCTCAACGGGAGCAGTACTTC.

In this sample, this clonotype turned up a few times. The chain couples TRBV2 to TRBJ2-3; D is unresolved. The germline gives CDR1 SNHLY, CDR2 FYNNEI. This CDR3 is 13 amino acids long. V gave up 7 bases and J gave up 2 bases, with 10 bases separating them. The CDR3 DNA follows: TGTGCCAGCAAAGGCAATTTCACAGATACGCAGTATTTT. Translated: CASKGNFTDTQYF.

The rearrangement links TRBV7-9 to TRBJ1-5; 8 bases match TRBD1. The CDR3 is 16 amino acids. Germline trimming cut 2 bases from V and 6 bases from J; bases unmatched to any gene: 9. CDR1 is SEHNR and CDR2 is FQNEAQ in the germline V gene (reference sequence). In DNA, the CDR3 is TGTGCCAGCAGCTTATCGACAGGGGATCCTAGTCAGCCCCAGCATTTT. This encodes CASSLSTGDPSQPQHF.